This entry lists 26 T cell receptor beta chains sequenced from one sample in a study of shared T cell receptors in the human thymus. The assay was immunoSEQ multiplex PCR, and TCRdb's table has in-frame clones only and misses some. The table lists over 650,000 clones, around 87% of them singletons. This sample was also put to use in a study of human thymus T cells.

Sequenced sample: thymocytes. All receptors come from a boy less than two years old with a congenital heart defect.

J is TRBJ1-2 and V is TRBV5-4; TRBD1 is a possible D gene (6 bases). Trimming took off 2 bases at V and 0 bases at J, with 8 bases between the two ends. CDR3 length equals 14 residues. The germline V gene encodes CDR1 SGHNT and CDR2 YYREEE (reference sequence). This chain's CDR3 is CASSFQGSNYGYTF. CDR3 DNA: TGTGCCAGCAGCTTCCAGGGGTCTAACTATGGCTACACCTTC. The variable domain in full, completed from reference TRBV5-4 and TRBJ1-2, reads ETGVTQSPTHLIKTRGQQVTLRCSSQSGHNTVSWYQQALGQGPQFIFQYYREEENGRGNFPPRFSGLQFPNYSSELNVNALELDDSALYLCASSFQGSNYGYTFGSGTRLTVV.

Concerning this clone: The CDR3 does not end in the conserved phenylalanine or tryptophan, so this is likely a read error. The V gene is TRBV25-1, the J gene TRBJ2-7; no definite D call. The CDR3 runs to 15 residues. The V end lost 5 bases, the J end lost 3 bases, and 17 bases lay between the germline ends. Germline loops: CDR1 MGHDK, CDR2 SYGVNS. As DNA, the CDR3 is TGTGCCAGCAGTAACTCTCCCTTAATGGGCTACGAGCAGTACCTC. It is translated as CASSNSPLMGYEQYL.

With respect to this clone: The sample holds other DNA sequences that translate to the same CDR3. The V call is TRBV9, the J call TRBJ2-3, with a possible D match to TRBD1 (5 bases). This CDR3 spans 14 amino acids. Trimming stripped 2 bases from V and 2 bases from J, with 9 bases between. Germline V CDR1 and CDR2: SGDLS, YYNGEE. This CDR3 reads CASSVARDTDTQYF. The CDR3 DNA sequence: TGTGCCAGCAGCGTGGCCAGGGACACAGATACGCAGTATTTT.

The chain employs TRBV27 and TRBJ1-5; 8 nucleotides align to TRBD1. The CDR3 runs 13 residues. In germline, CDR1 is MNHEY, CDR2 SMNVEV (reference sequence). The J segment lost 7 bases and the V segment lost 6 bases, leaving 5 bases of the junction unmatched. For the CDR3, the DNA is TGTGCCAGCAGAGGACAGGGAGGACAGCCCCAGCATTTT. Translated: CASRGQGGQPQHF.

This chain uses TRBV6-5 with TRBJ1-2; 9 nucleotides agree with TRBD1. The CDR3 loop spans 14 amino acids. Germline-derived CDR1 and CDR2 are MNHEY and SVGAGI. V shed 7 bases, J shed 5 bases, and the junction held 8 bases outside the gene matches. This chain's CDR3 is CASTPNRGRYGYTF. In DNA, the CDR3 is TGTGCCAGCACGCCTAACAGGGGGCGTTATGGCTACACCTTC.

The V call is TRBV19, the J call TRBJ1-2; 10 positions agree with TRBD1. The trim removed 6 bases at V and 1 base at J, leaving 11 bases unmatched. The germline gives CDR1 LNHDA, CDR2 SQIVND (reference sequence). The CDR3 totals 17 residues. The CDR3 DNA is TGTGCCAGTAGCTCCAACCCGGGACAGGGGTATAACTATGGCTACACCTTC. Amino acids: CASSSNPGQGYNYGYTF.

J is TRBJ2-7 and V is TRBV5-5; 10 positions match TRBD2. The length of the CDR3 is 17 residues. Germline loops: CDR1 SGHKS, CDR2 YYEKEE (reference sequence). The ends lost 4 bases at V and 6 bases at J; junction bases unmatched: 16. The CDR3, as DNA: TGTGCCAGCAGCGTAGGTCCTTCTCCGGGACTAGCGATCGAGCAGTACTTC. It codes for CASSVGPSPGLAIEQYF. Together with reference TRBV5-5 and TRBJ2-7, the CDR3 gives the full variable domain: DAGVTQSPTHLIKTRGQQVTLRCSPISGHKSVSWYQQVLGQGPQFIFQYYEKEERGRGNFPDRFSARQFPNYSSELNVNALLLGDSALYLCASSVGPSPGLAIEQYFGPGTRLTVT.

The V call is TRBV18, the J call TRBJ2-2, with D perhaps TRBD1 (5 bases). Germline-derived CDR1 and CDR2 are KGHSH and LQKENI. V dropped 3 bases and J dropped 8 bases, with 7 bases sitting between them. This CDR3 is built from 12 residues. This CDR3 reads CASSPHRGELFF. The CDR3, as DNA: TGTGCCAGCTCACCGCACAGGGGGGAGCTGTTTTTT.

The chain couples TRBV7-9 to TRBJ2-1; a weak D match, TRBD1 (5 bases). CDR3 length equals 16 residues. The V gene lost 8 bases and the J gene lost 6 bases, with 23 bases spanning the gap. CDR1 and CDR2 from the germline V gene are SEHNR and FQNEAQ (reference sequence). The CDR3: CASCLAVREKVNEQFF. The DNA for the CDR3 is TGTGCCAGCTGCCTTGCGGTCAGGGAAAAGGTCAATGAGCAGTTCTTC. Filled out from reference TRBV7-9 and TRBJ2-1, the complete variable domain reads DTGVSQNPRHKITKRGQNVTFRCDPISEHNRLYWYRQTLGQGPEFLTYFQNEAQLEKSRLLSDRFSAERPKGSFSTLEIQRTEQGDSAMYLCASCLAVREKVNEQFFGPGTRLTVL.

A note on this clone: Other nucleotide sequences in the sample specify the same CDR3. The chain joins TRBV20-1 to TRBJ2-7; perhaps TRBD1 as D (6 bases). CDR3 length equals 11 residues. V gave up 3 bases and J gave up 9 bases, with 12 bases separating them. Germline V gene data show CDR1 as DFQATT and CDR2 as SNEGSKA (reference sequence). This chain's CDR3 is CSARRGSGQYF. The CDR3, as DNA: TGCAGTGCTAGGAGGGGGTCAGGGCAGTACTTC.

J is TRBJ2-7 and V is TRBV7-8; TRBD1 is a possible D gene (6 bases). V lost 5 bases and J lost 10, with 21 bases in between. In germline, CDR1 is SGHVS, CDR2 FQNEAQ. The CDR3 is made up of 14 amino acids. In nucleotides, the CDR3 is TGTGCCAGCAGCCCGAGGACAGCCAATGGGCCCCAGTACTTC. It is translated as CASSPRTANGPQYF.

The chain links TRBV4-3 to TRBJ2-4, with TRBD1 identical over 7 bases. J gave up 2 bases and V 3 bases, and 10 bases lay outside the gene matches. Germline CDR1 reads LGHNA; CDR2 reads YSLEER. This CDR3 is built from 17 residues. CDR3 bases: TGCGCCAGCAGCCAGACCGAGACAGGGTATCCCAAAAACATTCAGTACTTC. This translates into CASSQTETGYPKNIQYF.

CDR3 in DNA: TGTGCCAGCAGCGAGGGACAGGACCCTAGCACAGATACGCAGTATTTT. This translates into CASSEGQDPSTDTQYF. The rearrangement joins TRBV9 to TRBJ2-3; 8 bases are a match to TRBD1. Losses at the gene ends were 3 bases for V and 0 bases for J; bases not matched to a gene: 6. The CDR3 is made up of 16 amino acids. Germline CDR1 and CDR2: SGDLS and YYNGEE.

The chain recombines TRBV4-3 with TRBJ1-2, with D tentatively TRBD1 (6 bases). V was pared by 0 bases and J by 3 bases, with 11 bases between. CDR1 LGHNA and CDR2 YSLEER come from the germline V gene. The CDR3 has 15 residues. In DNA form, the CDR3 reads TGCGCCAGCAGCCAAGATAAAAGGACAGACTATGGCTACACCTTC. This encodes CASSQDKRTDYGYTF.

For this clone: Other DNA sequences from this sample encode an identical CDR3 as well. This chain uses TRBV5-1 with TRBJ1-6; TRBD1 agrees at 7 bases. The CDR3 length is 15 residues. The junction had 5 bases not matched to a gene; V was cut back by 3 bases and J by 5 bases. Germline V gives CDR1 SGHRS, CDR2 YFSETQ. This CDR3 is CASSSGTVDNSPLHF. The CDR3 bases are TGCGCCAGCAGCTCTGGGACAGTTGATAATTCACCCCTCCACTTT.

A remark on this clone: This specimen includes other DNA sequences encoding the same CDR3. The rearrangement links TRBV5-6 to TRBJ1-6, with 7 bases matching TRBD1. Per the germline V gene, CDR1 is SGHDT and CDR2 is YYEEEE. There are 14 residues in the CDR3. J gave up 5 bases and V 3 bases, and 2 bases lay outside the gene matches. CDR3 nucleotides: TGTGCCAGCAGCTCGACAGGGCATAATTCACCCCTCCACTTT. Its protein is CASSSTGHNSPLHF. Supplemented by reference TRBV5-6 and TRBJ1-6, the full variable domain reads DAGVTQSPTHLIKTRGQQVTLRCSPKSGHDTVSWYQQALGQGPQFIFQYYEEEERQRGNFPDRFSGHQFPNYSSELNVNALLLGDSALYLCASSSTGHNSPLHFGNGTRLTVT.

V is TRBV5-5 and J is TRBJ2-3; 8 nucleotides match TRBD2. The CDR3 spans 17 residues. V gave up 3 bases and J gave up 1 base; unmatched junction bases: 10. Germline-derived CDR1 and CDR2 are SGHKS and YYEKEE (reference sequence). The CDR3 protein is CASSSKTGLARTDTQYF. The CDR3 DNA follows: TGTGCCAGCAGCTCGAAGACCGGACTAGCCCGCACAGATACGCAGTATTTT.

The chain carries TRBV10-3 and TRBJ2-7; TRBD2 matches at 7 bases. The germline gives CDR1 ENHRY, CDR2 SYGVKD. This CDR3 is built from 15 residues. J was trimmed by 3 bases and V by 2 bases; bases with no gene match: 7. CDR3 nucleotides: TGTGCCATCAGTGAGGGGCTAGCGGAGATCTACGAGCAGTACTTC. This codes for CAISEGLAEIYEQYF.

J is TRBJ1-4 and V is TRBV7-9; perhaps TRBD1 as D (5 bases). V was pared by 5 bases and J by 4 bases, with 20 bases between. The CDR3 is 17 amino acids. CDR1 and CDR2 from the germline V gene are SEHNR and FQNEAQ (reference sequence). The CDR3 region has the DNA TGTGCCAGCAGCACAACCCGTCAGGGCGGCGGTAATGAAAAACTGTTTTTT. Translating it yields CASSTTRQGGGNEKLFF.

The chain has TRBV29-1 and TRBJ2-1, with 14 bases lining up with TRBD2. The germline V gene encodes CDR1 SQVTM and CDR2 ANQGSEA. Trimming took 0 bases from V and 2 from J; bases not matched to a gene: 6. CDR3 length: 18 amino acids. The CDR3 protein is CSVEETGLAGAAYNEQFF. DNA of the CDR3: TGCAGCGTTGAAGAAACGGGACTAGCGGGAGCTGCCTACAATGAGCAGTTCTTC.

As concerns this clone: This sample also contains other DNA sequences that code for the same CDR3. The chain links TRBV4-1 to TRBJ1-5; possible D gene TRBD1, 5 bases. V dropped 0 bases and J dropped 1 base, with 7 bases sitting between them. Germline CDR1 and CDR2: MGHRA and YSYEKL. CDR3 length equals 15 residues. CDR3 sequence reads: CASSQDQGSNQPQHF. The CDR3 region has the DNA TGCGCCAGCAGCCAAGATCAGGGAAGCAATCAGCCCCAGCATTTT.

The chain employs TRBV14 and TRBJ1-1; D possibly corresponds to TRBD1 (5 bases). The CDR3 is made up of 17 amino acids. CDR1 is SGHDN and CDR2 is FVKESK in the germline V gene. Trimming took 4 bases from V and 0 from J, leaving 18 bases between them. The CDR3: CASSPSGSKLMNTEAFF. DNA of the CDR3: TGTGCCAGCAGCCCCTCAGGGTCCAAACTCATGAACACTGAAGCTTTCTTT.

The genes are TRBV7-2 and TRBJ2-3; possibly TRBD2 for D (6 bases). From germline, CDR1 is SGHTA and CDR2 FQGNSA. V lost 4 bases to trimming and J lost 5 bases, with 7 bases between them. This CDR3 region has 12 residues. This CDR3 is CASSYGGDTQYF. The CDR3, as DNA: TGTGCCAGCAGCTACGGGGGAGATACGCAGTATTTT.

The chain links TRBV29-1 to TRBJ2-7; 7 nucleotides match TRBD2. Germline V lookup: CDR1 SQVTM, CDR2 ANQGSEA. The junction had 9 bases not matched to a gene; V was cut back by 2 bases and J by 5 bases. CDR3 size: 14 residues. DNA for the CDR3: TGCAGCGTTGAAAGAGAGGCGGGAGCGAACGAGCAGTACTTC. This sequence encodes CSVEREAGANEQYF.

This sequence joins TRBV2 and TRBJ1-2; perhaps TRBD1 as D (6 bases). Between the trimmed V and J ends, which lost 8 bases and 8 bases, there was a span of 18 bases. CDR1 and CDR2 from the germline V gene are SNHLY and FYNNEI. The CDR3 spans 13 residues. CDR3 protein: CASYQGKEEGYTF. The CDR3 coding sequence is TGTGCCAGCTACCAGGGGAAAGAAGAGGGCTACACCTTC.

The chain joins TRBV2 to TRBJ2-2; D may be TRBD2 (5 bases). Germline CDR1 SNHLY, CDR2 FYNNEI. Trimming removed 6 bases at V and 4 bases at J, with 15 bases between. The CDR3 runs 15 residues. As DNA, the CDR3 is TGTGCCAGCAGCACCTCCACACTAGGCACCGGGGAGCTGTTTTTT. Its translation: CASSTSTLGTGELFF.